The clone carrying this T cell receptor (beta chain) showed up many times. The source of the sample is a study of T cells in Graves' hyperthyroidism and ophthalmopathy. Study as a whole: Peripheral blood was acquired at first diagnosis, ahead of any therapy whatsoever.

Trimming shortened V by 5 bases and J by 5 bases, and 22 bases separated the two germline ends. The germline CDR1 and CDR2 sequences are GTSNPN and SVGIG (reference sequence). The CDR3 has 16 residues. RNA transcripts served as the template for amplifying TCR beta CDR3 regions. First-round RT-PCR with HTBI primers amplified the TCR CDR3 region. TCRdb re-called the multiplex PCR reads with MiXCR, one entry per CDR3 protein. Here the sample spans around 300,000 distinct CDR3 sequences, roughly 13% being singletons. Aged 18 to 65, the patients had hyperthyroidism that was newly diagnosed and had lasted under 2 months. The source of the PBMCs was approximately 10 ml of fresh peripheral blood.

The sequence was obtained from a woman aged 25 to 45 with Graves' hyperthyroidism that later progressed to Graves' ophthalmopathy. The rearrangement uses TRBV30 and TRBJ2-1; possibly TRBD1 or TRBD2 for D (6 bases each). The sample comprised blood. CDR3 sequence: CAWYPKKAGHHNEQFF. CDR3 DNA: TGTGCCTGGTATCCCAAAAAGGCGGGACACCACAATGAGCAGTTCTTC.